The clone carrying this TCR beta chain was detected a few times. Its antigen is not known. Mismatch with germline at one junction end may stem from a read error. This sample is drawn from a study of tumor and adjacent non-tumor tissue in lung cancer. Background on the study: On average, productive TCRbeta reads reached some 4.4 million per sample. Study observations and caveats: Tumor TCR diversity, when higher, was linked to shorter survival.

No cell sorting was done before RNA was extracted from the tissue. Chemotherapy-naive patients with new lung cancer underwent thoracic surgery in China, August–November 2014. The library came from three nested PCR rounds adapted from ARM-PCR protocols. TCRdb passed the multiplex PCR reads through MiXCR, listing each CDR3 protein once. The sample records about 110,000 distinct CDR3 sequences, roughly 80% being singletons. The sequence came from a woman in her fifties or sixties with non-small cell lung cancer. Sequencing was done on a sample of lung tumor tissue.

The DNA for the CDR3 is TGTGCCTGCAGTTATTCGTCAGGTCAGGGAGGTCAGCCCCAGCATTTT. Translated, it gives CACSYSSGQGGQPQHF. V and J are TRBV6-2 or TRBV6-3 and TRBJ1-5; TRBD1 is a possible D gene (5 bases). This CDR3 spans 16 amino acids. The germline V gene encodes CDR1 MNHEY and CDR2 SVGEGT.